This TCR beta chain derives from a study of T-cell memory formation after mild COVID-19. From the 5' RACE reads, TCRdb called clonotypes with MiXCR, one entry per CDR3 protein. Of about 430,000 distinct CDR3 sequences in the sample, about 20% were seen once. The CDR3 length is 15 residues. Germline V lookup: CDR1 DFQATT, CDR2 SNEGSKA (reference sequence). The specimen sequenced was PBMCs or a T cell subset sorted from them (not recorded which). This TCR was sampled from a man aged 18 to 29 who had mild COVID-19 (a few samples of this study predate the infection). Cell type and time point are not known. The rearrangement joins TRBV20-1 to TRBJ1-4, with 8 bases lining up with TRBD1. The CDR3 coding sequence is TGCAGCACGACCCGGCCAGGGGGCTTTAAAGAAAAACTGTTTTTT. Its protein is CSTTRPGGFKEKLFF.